This entry is about one TCR beta chain. These data come from a study of pediatric ulcerative colitis. The rectum was sampled with one to two pinch biopsies at colonoscopy. Measured with immunoSEQ multiplex PCR; TCRdb has only the in-frame clones, and not every one. This table has some 43,000 clones, 60% to 85% appearing once. The receptor's source is a girl between 5 and 17 years old with moderate ulcerative colitis. Sequenced material: gut tissue.

The CDR3 DNA follows: TGTGCCAGCATCAGTTCAGGGGGCAACTATGGCTACACCTTC. Its translation: CASISSGGNYGYTF. The rearrangement uses TRBV28 and TRBJ1-2; 8 positions agree with TRBD1. This CDR3 is 14 amino acids long. Germline V gene sequence: CDR1 MDHEN, CDR2 SYDVKM. V gave up 7 bases and J gave up 2 bases; unmatched junction bases: 6.